The rows below give T cell receptor beta chains drawn from one sample of a study of blood T cell repertoires in COVID-19. Here immunoSEQ multiplex PCR was the method, and the copy in TCRdb shows in-frame clones only, minus some. The repertoire holds just over 300,000 clones, with roughly nine tenths as singletons. Sequenced sample: peripheral blood. These receptors were taken from a man aged 18-30 years with active or convalescent COVID-19. Both conserved end residues are part of each CDR3. D genes are given only for firm matches. Clone size is given for some rows only: seen once, a few or many times, or a class if the clone is expanded.

d_gene	v_gene	abundance	j_gene	CDR3nt	CDR3aa
-	TRBV28	-	TRBJ2-7	TGTGCCAGCACCCAAGCCGCGGGGATCCGGTACTTC	CASTQAAGIRYF
TRBD1	TRBV13	-	TRBJ2-7	TGTGCCAGCAGCCTCGGACAGGGGGGGGAGCAGTACTTC	CASSLGQGGEQYF
TRBD1	TRBV7-9	-	TRBJ1-5	TGTGCCAGCAGCTTAGCGGGAACAGGGGCGTATCAGCCCCAGCATTTT	CASSLAGTGAYQPQHF
TRBD1	TRBV4-2	-	TRBJ1-1	TGTGCCAGCAGCCAAGGATCGAGGACAGGGGAGGGGACTGAAGCTTTCTTT	CASSQGSRTGEGTEAFF
TRBD2	TRBV7-9	-	TRBJ2-3	TGTGCCAGCAGCTCAGTAGGTTTGAGCGGGGGGATTCTGGATACGCAGTATTTT	CASSSVGLSGGILDTQYF
-	TRBV2	-	TRBJ1-2	TGTGCCAGCAGTGATAGGGGTTCCTATGGCTACACCTTC	CASSDRGSYGYTF
TRBD1	TRBV28	-	TRBJ2-7	TGTGCCAGCAGCGAACCCGGGACAGGCTACGAGCAGTACTTC	CASSEPGTGYEQYF
TRBD2	TRBV10-1	once	TRBJ2-1	TGCGCCAGCAGCGACATAGCGGGAGGGCCTTACAATGAGCAGTTCTTC	CASSDIAGGPYNEQFF
TRBD1	TRBV19	few	TRBJ2-7	TGTGCCAGTAGCCCGGGACAGGGGCCCTACGAGCAGTACTTC	CASSPGQGPYEQYF
-	TRBV19	-	TRBJ1-5	TGTGCCAGTACCACCGGGGGAATAGGGGCCCAGCATTTT	CASTTGGIGAQHF
TRBD1	TRBV25-1	-	TRBJ2-5	TGTGCCAGCAGTGTTCCGACAGGGAAGGGAGAGACCCAGTACTTC	CASSVPTGKGETQYF
-	TRBV19	few	TRBJ1-6	TGTGCCAGTCGTCCGGACAGCTATAATTCACCCCTCCACTTT	CASRPDSYNSPLHF
TRBD1	TRBV27	-	TRBJ1-4	TGTGCCAGCAGTACGAGCCAAACAGGGGGCCGTAATGAAAAACTGTTTTTT	CASSTSQTGGRNEKLFF
TRBD2	TRBV10-1	-	TRBJ2-5	TGCGCCAGCAGTGAAGGCGGGAGAGAGACCCAGTACTTC	CASSEGGRETQYF
-	TRBV6-4	-	TRBJ2-1	TGTGCCAGCAGTGAGGAAACGGGCTCCTACAATGAGCAGTTCTTC	CASSEETGSYNEQFF
-	TRBV2	-	TRBJ1-5	TGTGCCAGCAGTAACAGGGTTCAGCCCCAGCATTTT	CASSNRVQPQHF
TRBD1	TRBV6-5	few	TRBJ1-2	TGTGCCAGCAGTTTAGGGGGCGCATGGTATGGCTACACCTTC	CASSLGGAWYGYTF
TRBD1	TRBV10-3	-	TRBJ2-7	TGTGCCATCGCGAGCCCGGGACAGGGCGCCTACGAGCAGTACTTC	CAIASPGQGAYEQYF
-	TRBV19	-	TRBJ1-4	TGTGCCAGTACCCGGGATGAAAAACTGTTTTTT	CASTRDEKLFF
-	TRBV28	-	TRBJ2-1	TGTGCCAGCAGTCTAGGCGGGCTAGCGTCCTACAATGAGCAGTTCTTC	CASSLGGLASYNEQFF
-	TRBV6-5	-	TRBJ2-5	TGTGCCAGCACTTTGGAGGAGACCCAGTACTTC	CASTLEETQYF
TRBD2	TRBV4-1	-	TRBJ2-2	TGCGCCAGCAGCCAAGACAATCTAGCGGACACCGGGGAGCTGTTTTTT	CASSQDNLADTGELFF
TRBD1	TRBV5-1	-	TRBJ1-6	TGCGCCAGCAGCTTCCGAGACAGGGGTTCACCCCTCCACTTT	CASSFRDRGSPLHF
TRBD2	TRBV18	-	TRBJ2-1	TGTGCCAGCTCACCAAGGCTAGCGGGAGTGGATGAGCAGTTCTTC	CASSPRLAGVDEQFF
TRBD1	TRBV7-2	-	TRBJ2-7	TGTGCCAGCAGCTCATCCGGGACAGGTCTCTACGAGCAGTACTTC	CASSSSGTGLYEQYF
TRBD1	TRBV4-1	-	TRBJ1-5	TGCGCCAGCAGCCTTGACAGGGGAGGAGGTCAGCCCCAGCATTTT	CASSLDRGGGQPQHF
TRBD2	TRBV11-2	-	TRBJ2-2	TGTGCCAGCAGCCCGGGAGGGCTAGCGGGAATCGCCGGGGAGCTGTTTTTT	CASSPGGLAGIAGELFF
-	TRBV11-2	-	TRBJ1-1	TGTGCCAGCAGCCCTGGGGGGGGGATGAACACTGAAGCTTTCTTT	CASSPGGGMNTEAFF
TRBD2	TRBV10-3	-	TRBJ2-3	TGTGCCATCAGTGGGGCTAGCGGGAGTCGTCGAGATACGCAGTATTTT	CAISGASGSRRDTQYF
TRBD1	TRBV18	-	TRBJ2-3	TGTGCCAGCTCACCACTTGGACAGGGAACAAGCACAGATACGCAGTATTTT	CASSPLGQGTSTDTQYF
TRBD1	TRBV5-1	once	TRBJ1-2	TGCGCCAGCAGCCGCGGACAGGGCCATTCCTATGGCTACACCTTC	CASSRGQGHSYGYTF
-	TRBV15	-	TRBJ2-1	TGTGCCACCAGCGGGGCCTCCTACAATGAGCAGTTCTTC	CATSGASYNEQFF
TRBD2	TRBV11-2	-	TRBJ2-1	TGTGCCAGCAGCCCGGCGGGGGGAGTAGATGAGCAGTTCTTC	CASSPAGGVDEQFF
TRBD1	TRBV6-8	-	TRBJ2-7	TGTGCCAGCAATTACACAGGGGAAGTGTGTTTTTTAAATAGCTCCTACGAGCAGTACTTC	CASNYTGEVCFLNSSYEQYF
-	TRBV29-1	few	TRBJ2-7	TGCAGCGTGTCGCGGGGAGAGGAGCAGTACTTC	CSVSRGEEQYF
-	TRBV9	-	TRBJ2-7	TGTGCCAGCAGCGTAAGCAGGGAACCCTCCGGCGAGCAGTACTTC	CASSVSREPSGEQYF
TRBD2	TRBV14	-	TRBJ2-7	TGTGCCAGCAGCCAAGGACAGCCTTTTCTAGCGGGAGGCGAGCAGTACTTC	CASSQGQPFLAGGEQYF
TRBD2	TRBV2	once	TRBJ2-2	TGTGCCAGCAGTGGGGTAGCGGGGTCCTCGTGGACCGGGGAGCTGTTTTTT	CASSGVAGSSWTGELFF
TRBD1	TRBV6-2/TRBV6-3	-	TRBJ1-1	TGTGCCAGCAGTTCCCGGGACAGGATTAACACTGAAGCTTTCTTT	CASSSRDRINTEAFF
TRBD2	TRBV7-8	-	TRBJ2-7	TGTGCCAGCAGCTTAAATGGCGGGAGAGTGAGCTCCTACGAGCAGTACTTC	CASSLNGGRVSSYEQYF